A single sample gave rise to the 23 T cell receptor beta chains below, sequenced in a study of cytomegalovirus exposure and HLA in healthy donors. The data were produced by immunoSEQ multiplex PCR, yet TCRdb's version contains in-frame clones alone and is incomplete. This table holds hundreds of thousands of clones, 75% to 90% found once. What was sequenced was PBMCs. The receptor set was obtained from a woman under 30 in good health and CMV-seronegative.

This sequence joins TRBV5-1 and TRBJ2-1, with D uncertain. Trimming took off 1 base at V and 4 bases at J, with 9 bases between the two ends. The CDR3 consists of 14 residues. CDR1 SGHRS and CDR2 YFSETQ come from the germline V gene. The CDR3 protein is CASSLSLLYNEQFF. CDR3 DNA: TGCGCCAGCAGCTTGTCACTATTATACAATGAGCAGTTCTTC.

The rearrangement uses TRBV25-1 and TRBJ2-2; perhaps TRBD1 as D (5 bases). The CDR3 runs 16 residues. V was trimmed by 3 bases and J by 0 bases, leaving 11 bases between them. Per germline, CDR1 MGHDK and CDR2 SYGVNS. DNA for the CDR3: TGTGCCAGCAGTGATTTGCCAGGGACGAACACCGGGGAGCTGTTTTTT. Its protein product is CASSDLPGTNTGELFF.

This clone has ten or more counts. V is TRBV6-5 and J is TRBJ2-3; a weak D match, TRBD2 (5 bases). The CDR3 contains 14 residues. From germline, CDR1 is MNHEY and CDR2 SVGAGI. V lost 5 bases and J lost 0, with 9 bases in between. In DNA form, the CDR3 reads TGTGCCAGCAGTCACGGGGAAAGCACAGATACGCAGTATTTT. This encodes CASSHGESTDTQYF.

This clone has a handful of counts. The chain combines TRBV4-1 with TRBJ2-3; 7 nucleotides line up with TRBD2. This CDR3 has 15 residues. Trimming at V came to 0 bases and at J to 3 bases, leaving 3 bases not matched to a gene. Germline lookup yields CDR1 MGHRA and CDR2 YSYEKL. The CDR3 sequence is CASSQETSRTDTQYF. The CDR3 DNA reads as TGCGCCAGCAGCCAAGAGACTAGCAGAACAGATACGCAGTATTTT.

CDR3 nucleotides: TGTGCCAGCAGCTCGATTAGCGGGAGAGATACGCAGTATTTT. Its translation is CASSSISGRDTQYF. This chain joins TRBV5-4 and TRBJ2-3, with 9 bases fitting TRBD2. The CDR3 contains 14 residues. CDR1 and CDR2 from the germline V gene are SGHNT and YYREEE (reference sequence). Trimming at V came to 3 bases and at J to 5 bases, leaving 4 bases not matched to a gene.

This clone has a single count. The chain employs TRBV29-1 and TRBJ2-5; 8 bases are shared with TRBD2. Germline CDR1 reads SQVTM; CDR2 reads ANQGSEA. The CDR3 length is 17 residues. J was trimmed by 2 bases and V by 5 bases; bases with no gene match: 16. CDR3 region: CSVLYPGLVGDQETQYF. Written as DNA, the CDR3 is TGCAGCGTTCTCTATCCGGGACTAGTAGGGGATCAAGAGACCCAGTACTTC.

The chain combines TRBV28 with TRBJ2-3; 10 bases agree with TRBD2. This CDR3 contains 17 residues. J was trimmed by 4 bases and V by 6 bases; bases with no gene match: 13. CDR1 is MDHEN and CDR2 is SYDVKM in the germline V gene. The CDR3 here is CASRPPGAGGSADTQYF. DNA of the CDR3: TGTGCCAGCAGACCCCCCGGAGCGGGGGGGTCAGCAGATACGCAGTATTTT.

V gene TRBV15 combines with J gene TRBJ2-1, with TRBD2 identical over 15 bases. There are 15 residues in the CDR3. Germline lookup yields CDR1 LNHNV and CDR2 YYDKDF (reference sequence). Trimming took 7 bases from V and 8 from J; bases not matched to a gene: 6. This CDR3 is CATKSRTSGRDEQFF. As DNA, the CDR3 is TGTGCCACCAAATCTCGGACTAGCGGGAGGGATGAGCAGTTCTTC.

CDR3 in DNA: TGTGCCAGCAGACGGCGGGCGAGTATTACGTTCACAGATACGCAGTATTTT. Its protein product is CASRRRASITFTDTQYF. The rearrangement joins TRBV27 to TRBJ2-3; possible D gene TRBD2, 5 bases. Germline-derived CDR1 and CDR2 are MNHEY and SMNVEV (reference sequence). This CDR3 has 17 residues. Trimming shortened V by 6 bases and J by 2 bases, and 21 bases separated the two germline ends.

The chain recombines TRBV5-4 with TRBJ1-2, with D uncertain. The CDR3 length is 16 residues. The germline CDR1 and CDR2 sequences are SGHNT and YYREEE (reference sequence). Trimming removed 3 bases from V and 2 bases from J, with 17 bases in between. CDR3 DNA sequence: TGTGCCAGCAGCTCACCCCTCGTTCTAGGAAACTATGGCTACACCTTC. Protein: CASSSPLVLGNYGYTF.

The chain carries TRBV28 and TRBJ2-7, with 7 positions matching TRBD1. Trimming cost V 6 bases and J 0 bases; bases outside gene matches: 8. CDR3 size: 15 residues. CDR1 and CDR2 from the germline V gene are MDHEN and SYDVKM. DNA of the CDR3: TGTGCCAGCAGAGACCACAGGGGAAGCTCCTACGAGCAGTACTTC. It is translated as CASRDHRGSSYEQYF.

The CDR3 region is CASSIVTASYEQYF. In DNA form, the CDR3 reads TGTGCCAGTAGTATAGTAACAGCCAGCTACGAGCAGTACTTC. The chain recombines TRBV19 with TRBJ2-7, with D unresolved. V lost 1 base, J lost 3 bases, and 10 bases lay in between. The V gene's germline CDR1 is LNHDA and CDR2 SQIVND (reference sequence). There are 14 residues in the CDR3.

The chain joins TRBV2 to TRBJ1-5, with D perhaps matching TRBD1 (6 bases). Germline CDR1 SNHLY, CDR2 FYNNEI. This CDR3 spans 14 amino acids. V was clipped by 6 bases and J by 0 bases, with 9 bases between them. CDR3 loop: CASSNRDSNQPQHF. The CDR3, as DNA: TGTGCCAGCAGCAACAGGGATAGCAATCAGCCCCAGCATTTT. Full variable domain (remainder filled in from reference TRBV2 and TRBJ1-5): EPEVTQTPSHQVTQMGQEVILRCVPISNHLYFYWYRQILGQKVEFLVSFYNNEISEKSEIFDDQFSVERPDGSNFTLKIRSTKLEDSAMYFCASSNRDSNQPQHFGDGTRLSIL.

The V gene is TRBV6-1, the J gene TRBJ2-3; TRBD2 aligns across 8 bases. The CDR3 is 18 residues long. Germline V CDR1 and CDR2: MNHNS, SASEGT. Trimming at V came to 4 bases and at J to 6 bases, leaving 18 bases not matched to a gene. The CDR3 bases are TGTGCCAGCAGTGGGCGAGGGAGTGGGCTAGCGGGCCCGGATACGCAGTATTTT. This gives the protein CASSGRGSGLAGPDTQYF.

This rearrangement joins TRBV9 to TRBJ2-3; unclear D gene. Trimming shortened V by 0 bases and J by 2 bases, and 13 bases separated the two germline ends. The CDR3 length is 16 residues. CDR1 and CDR2 from the germline V gene are SGDLS and YYNGEE. The CDR3 coding sequence is TGTGCCAGCAGCGTAGTGGCTTCTTCCCACACAGATACGCAGTATTTT. Translating it yields CASSVVASSHTDTQYF.

The V gene is TRBV13, the J gene TRBJ2-1, with TRBD2 identical over 14 bases. The V and J ends lost 5 bases and 9 bases, in that order; junction bases with no gene match: 12. Germline V lookup: CDR1 PRHDT, CDR2 FYEKMQ (reference sequence). The CDR3 runs 17 residues. The CDR3 loop reads CASSKSAGTSGRGEQFF. CDR3 in DNA: TGTGCCAGCAGCAAGTCTGCCGGGACTAGCGGGAGAGGTGAGCAGTTCTTC.

V is TRBV6-5 and J is TRBJ1-1; D remains ambiguous. Germline V gene sequence: CDR1 MNHEY, CDR2 SVGAGI. V lost 5 bases and J lost 9, with 16 bases in between. The CDR3 has 13 residues. The CDR3 DNA is TGTGCCAGCAGTCAATCGGCGGCCGCTCAAGCTTTCTTT. This sequence encodes CASSQSAAAQAFF.

The chain employs TRBV30 and TRBJ1-3, with D hard to call. This CDR3 region has 12 residues. V shed 2 bases and J shed 3 bases, with 5 bases lying between them. The germline V gene encodes CDR1 GTSNPN and CDR2 SVGIG (reference sequence). The CDR3 DNA sequence: TGTGCCTGGAGTCCCTTTGGAAACACCATATATTTT. As protein: CAWSPFGNTIYF.

The chain uses TRBV6-6 and TRBJ1-1; D is ambiguous. V gave up 0 bases and J gave up 1 base, with 6 bases separating them. Germline V gene lookup returns CDR1 MNHNY and CDR2 SVGAGI (reference sequence). The CDR3 extends over 14 amino acids. CDR3 amino acids: CASSYSATNTEAFF. The CDR3 DNA reads as TGTGCCAGCAGTTACTCGGCAACGAACACTGAAGCTTTCTTT.

The chain links TRBV6-6 to TRBJ1-1; 7 bases are a match to TRBD1. V dropped 9 bases and J dropped 4; count of bases not matched to a gene: 8. This CDR3 is 13 amino acids long. In germline, CDR1 is MNHNY, CDR2 SVGAGI (reference sequence). The CDR3 region has the DNA TGTGCCAGTCTTACAGGGGCGGCCACTGAAGCTTTCTTT. Encoded protein: CASLTGAATEAFF.

The V gene is TRBV5-1, the J gene TRBJ2-7; D is ambiguous. Trimming shortened V by 4 bases and J by 5 bases, and 10 bases separated the two germline ends. This CDR3 has 12 residues. Germline assignment: CDR1 SGHRS and CDR2 YFSETQ. CDR3 in DNA: TGCGCCAGCAGCGTCCCATCGGACGAGCAGTACTTC. It codes for CASSVPSDEQYF.

This chain connects TRBV7-6 to TRBJ2-1, with D hard to call. This CDR3 is built from 14 residues. Per the germline V gene, CDR1 is SGHVS and CDR2 is FNYEAQ. V was pared by 0 bases and J by 6 bases, with 9 bases between. The CDR3 sequence is CASSLALTGNEQFF. The CDR3 DNA follows: TGTGCCAGCAGCTTAGCGCTTACGGGCAATGAGCAGTTCTTC.

The V and J genes are TRBV7-8 and TRBJ1-1, with TRBD1 as a possible D gene (5 bases). The CDR3 runs 17 residues. CDR1 and CDR2 from the germline V gene are SGHVS and FQNEAQ. The germline V and J ends were trimmed by 5 bases and 4 bases, with 23 bases remaining between them. The chain's CDR3 is CASSPKAIGGFGTEAFF. In DNA form, the CDR3 reads TGTGCCAGCAGCCCCAAGGCGATTGGGGGGTTTGGCACTGAAGCTTTCTTT.